This record concerns one T cell receptor (beta chain) sequence. Its antigen is unidentified. V lost 5 bases, J lost 1 base, and 15 bases lay in between. The CDR3 runs to 15 residues. Germline CDR1 and CDR2: MNHEY and SMNVEV (reference sequence). The PCR contained 60 Vbeta and 13 Jbeta primers. Assay used: immunoSEQ multiplex PCR; TCRdb lists only in-frame clones, some missing. The data show 120,000 or so clones, around 70% seen once. These data come from a study of cytomegalovirus exposure and HLA in healthy donors. Study overall: Among about 200 million T cells, an earlier analysis found 117 million unique TCR beta sequences. Study conclusions and caveats: Altogether, 150 or so TCR beta chains were recorded as cytomegalovirus-associated.

Healthy individuals who donated bone marrow served as the donors. The sequence was collected from a man younger than 45 in good health and CMV-seropositive. The chain combines TRBV27 with TRBJ2-7; possibly TRBD2 for D (5 bases). Sequencing was done on a sample of PBMCs. The DNA of the CDR3 is TGTGCCAGCAGTCAGCGGACCTTCAGGTCCTACGAGCAGTACTTC. It encodes CASSQRTFRSYEQYF.